This entry describes one TCR beta chain. Germline V gene lookup returns CDR1 SNHLY and CDR2 FYNNEI. There are 14 residues in the CDR3. Deletions cut 7 bases from V and 4 bases from J, with 15 bases between. The sample is drawn from a study of blood T cell repertoires in COVID-19. The assay was immunoSEQ multiplex PCR, and TCRdb's table has in-frame clones only and misses some. This table has approximately 160,000 clones, more than 70% appearing once. The chain carries TRBV2 and TRBJ2-3; a weak D match, TRBD1 (6 bases). The sample was peripheral blood. The TCR originated in a man aged 45-65 years with active or convalescent COVID-19. The CDR3 DNA follows: TGTGCCAGCACCTTACAGGGAGAAGCAGATACGCAGTATTTT. Amino acid sequence: CASTLQGEADTQYF.